These 30 T cell receptor beta chains came from one sample sequenced in a study of CD8+ T cells in alopecia areata. cDNA serving as the sequencing template came from extracted, reverse transcribed RNA. Only in-frame clones appear in the TCRdb table, and some are missing; sequencing was by immunoSEQ multiplex PCR. The table lists around 180,000 clones, approximately 61% of them singletons, with under 1.2% in the top ten. Stated treatment: oral pan-JAK inhibitor, 5-10 mg twice daily. The sample was CD4+ T cells sorted from blood, taken at week 24, from a patient treated with tofacitinib. Source of these receptors: a human donor with alopecia areata.

A note on this clone: Other DNA sequences in this specimen translate into the identical CDR3. The rearrangement joins TRBV4-1 to TRBJ1-5; D gene unclear. The CDR3 consists of 14 residues. CDR1 and CDR2 (germline): MGHRA, YSYEKL. Trimming removed 0 bases from V and 1 base from J, with 4 bases in between. In DNA, the CDR3 is TGCGCCAGCAGCCAAGAACGGAGCAATCAGCCCCAGCATTTT. Translated, it gives CASSQERSNQPQHF.

CDR3 residues: CAWSVSDSTEAFF. For the CDR3, the DNA is TGTGCCTGGAGTGTGTCGGATAGCACTGAAGCTTTCTTT. The chain recombines TRBV30 with TRBJ1-1, with D unclear. CDR1 and CDR2 (germline): GTSNPN, SVGIG (reference sequence). CDR3 length: 13 amino acids. Trimming took off 0 bases at V and 4 bases at J, with 9 bases between the two ends.

In its sample, this clone was seen a few times. The rearrangement links TRBV5-6 to TRBJ2-7; 8 nucleotides match TRBD2. The germline V gene encodes CDR1 SGHDT and CDR2 YYEEEE. The junction had 6 bases not matched to a gene; V was cut back by 0 bases and J by 1 base. CDR3 length equals 16 residues. The CDR3 DNA follows: TGTGCCAGCAGCTTGGGAGCGGGGGACATATCCTACGAGCAGTACTTC. Its protein is CASSLGAGDISYEQYF.

J is TRBJ2-7 and V is TRBV14, with no clear D. The CDR3 spans 11 residues. The V end lost 3 bases, the J end lost 7 bases, and 7 bases lay between the germline ends. Germline lookup yields CDR1 SGHDN and CDR2 FVKESK. In DNA form, the CDR3 reads TGTGCCAGCAGCCACGGTCCTGAGCAGTACTTC. Encoded protein: CASSHGPEQYF.

There are a few counts of this clone. This chain links TRBV15 with TRBJ2-5; no clear D gene. CDR1 and CDR2 from the germline V gene are LNHNV and YYDKDF (reference sequence). Trimming left V 3 bases short and J 2 bases short, with 16 bases between. CDR3 size: 16 residues. The CDR3 spells CATSSRARSGQETQYF. Written as DNA, the CDR3 is TGTGCCACCAGCAGTCGGGCTAGATCTGGGCAAGAGACCCAGTACTTC.

The CDR3 spells CSVDRAYNEQFF. In DNA form, the CDR3 reads TGCAGCGTTGACAGGGCCTACAATGAGCAGTTCTTC. The chain carries TRBV29-1 and TRBJ2-1; perhaps TRBD1 as D (5 bases). The germline gives CDR1 SQVTM, CDR2 ANQGSEA. This CDR3 region has 12 residues. Trimming removed 3 bases from V and 2 bases from J, with 5 bases in between.

The chain carries TRBV4-3 and TRBJ2-5; TRBD1 is a possible D gene (6 bases). Looked up from germline, CDR1 is LGHNA and CDR2 is YSLEER. The CDR3 contains 14 residues. V lost 11 bases and J 1 base, leaving 17 bases between the germline ends. CDR3 nucleotides: TGCGCCCTTGACAGGCTTTCCCTCCAAGAGACCCAGTACTTC. Protein product: CALDRLSLQETQYF.

V usage is TRBV2 and J usage is TRBJ2-2, with TRBD2 matching over 10 bases. Unmatched junction bases numbered 5, after V lost 5 bases and J lost 5 bases. The CDR3 loop spans 15 amino acids. Germline V lookup: CDR1 SNHLY, CDR2 FYNNEI. The DNA of the CDR3 is TGTGCCAGCAGTTTACTAGCGGGGATGACCGGGGAGCTGTTTTTT. Its protein is CASSLLAGMTGELFF.

The V and J genes are TRBV30 and TRBJ1-1, with D possibly TRBD1 on 5 matching bases. In germline, CDR1 is GTSNPN, CDR2 SVGIG (reference sequence). V lost 3 bases to trimming and J lost 3 bases, with 20 bases between them. The CDR3 has 16 amino acids. CDR3 amino acids: CAWRGVRDLRDTEAFF. Here the CDR3 DNA reads TGTGCCTGGAGGGGGGTGAGGGACCTACGAGACACTGAAGCTTTCTTT. The complete variable domain, with remaining parts taken from reference TRBV30 and TRBJ1-1, reads SQTIHQWPATLVQPVGSPLSLECTVEGTSNPNLYWYRQAAGRGLQLLFYSVGIGQISSEVPQNLSASRPQDRQFILSSKKLLLSDSGFYLCAWRGVRDLRDTEAFFGQGTRLTVV.

The chain has TRBV9 and TRBJ1-2; perhaps TRBD1 as D (6 bases). CDR1 and CDR2 (germline): SGDLS, YYNGEE. The CDR3 is 15 amino acids. V dropped 3 bases and J dropped 6 bases, with 18 bases sitting between them. CDR3 nucleotides: TGTGCCAGCAGCGCCAACCAGGGGAACGGGGATGGCTACACCTTC. Translated: CASSANQGNGDGYTF. The whole variable domain, remainder taken from reference TRBV9 and TRBJ1-2, is DSGVTQTPKHLITATGQRVTLRCSPRSGDLSVYWYQQSLDQGLQFLIQYYNGEERAKGNILERFSAQQFPDLHSELNLSSLELGDSALYFCASSANQGNGDGYTFGSGTRLTVV.

The V and J genes are TRBV19 and TRBJ1-5; D perhaps matches TRBD1 (6 bases). Germline V gives CDR1 LNHDA, CDR2 SQIVND (reference sequence). The ends were cut back, 9 bases at V and 2 bases at J, with 20 bases in the middle. CDR3 length: 16 residues. Written as DNA, the CDR3 is TGTGCCAGCTCCTTAGGGGGTAATCTAGGCAATCAGCCCCAGCATTTT. Its protein is CASSLGGNLGNQPQHF.

This chain uses TRBV7-2 with TRBJ2-1; D is unresolved. This CDR3 comprises 14 residues. The V gene's germline CDR1 is SGHTA and CDR2 FQGNSA. V lost 1 base and J lost 6, with 10 bases in between. The CDR3 bases are TGTGCCAGCAGCTTAGGCCTACAGTCCAATGAGCAGTTCTTC. Translated: CASSLGLQSNEQFF.

The count of this clone is one. The chain combines TRBV5-1 with TRBJ1-2, with a tentative D call TRBD1 (6 bases). Germline V gene lookup returns CDR1 SGHRS and CDR2 YFSETQ. V lost 2 bases and J lost 5, with 16 bases in between. The CDR3 runs 15 residues. DNA for the CDR3: TGCGCCAGCAGCTTAGCACCGGACAGAACATATGGCTACACCTTC. Protein: CASSLAPDRTYGYTF.

The rearrangement joins TRBV29-1 to TRBJ2-5; no reliable D call. The closer fit of TRBJ2-7 to the DNA end suggests the J call may be wrong. The CDR3 has 13 residues. Germline V lookup: CDR1 SQVTM, CDR2 ANQGSEA. The CDR3 loop reads CSGGFNSPGEQYF. CDR3 coding DNA: TGCAGCGGCGGATTTAATTCTCCGGGCGAGCAGTACTTC.

This chain connects TRBV11-2 to TRBJ2-7; 7 nucleotides match TRBD1. Losses at the gene ends were 6 bases for V and 3 bases for J; bases not matched to a gene: 11. CDR1 SGHAT and CDR2 FQNNGV come from the germline V gene. CDR3 length: 15 amino acids. The CDR3 loop is CASSPPGRGIYEQYF. As DNA, the CDR3 is TGTGCCAGCAGTCCTCCCGGCAGGGGGATCTACGAGCAGTACTTC.

This clone was observed a few times. This chain links TRBV12-5 with TRBJ2-1, with unresolved D. Germline loops: CDR1 LGHNT, CDR2 FRNRAP. Trimming took 1 base from V and 6 from J, leaving 7 bases between them. The CDR3 covers 13 residues. The CDR3 sequence is CASGLGNVNEQFF. The CDR3 bases are TGTGCTAGTGGTTTGGGGAACGTCAATGAGCAGTTCTTC.

The rearrangement uses TRBV7-9 and TRBJ2-1, with a tentative D call TRBD1 (6 bases). CDR1 is SEHNR, CDR2 FQNEAQ, per germline (reference sequence). V gave up 5 bases and J gave up 13 bases, with 15 bases separating them. The CDR3 is made up of 12 amino acids. Here the CDR3 DNA reads TGTGCCAGCAGCCAACACGGACAGCGACAGTTCTTC. Protein: CASSQHGQRQFF.

J is TRBJ1-5 and V is TRBV30, with D possibly matching TRBD1 (5 bases). The CDR3 extends over 15 amino acids. V was pared by 1 base and J by 2 bases, with 12 bases between. Germline V lookup: CDR1 GTSNPN, CDR2 SVGIG (reference sequence). The DNA of the CDR3 is TGTGCCTGGAGTGCCGAGGGGATGGGCAATCAGCCCCAGCATTTT. Amino acid sequence: CAWSAEGMGNQPQHF.

The J gene is TRBJ1-4, the V gene TRBV6-6; D call uncertain. CDR3 length: 14 amino acids. The V end was cut by 10 bases, the J end by 0 bases, with 12 bases between. The germline CDR1 and CDR2 sequences are MNHNY and SVGAGI (reference sequence). The CDR3 sequence: CATRWRATNEKLFF. CDR3 nucleotide sequence: TGTGCCACCCGATGGCGAGCAACTAATGAAAAACTGTTTTTT.

In its sample, this clone was seen a few times. The chain uses TRBV9 and TRBJ2-7; 9 bases fit TRBD1. Germline V CDR1 and CDR2: SGDLS, YYNGEE. With 3 bases clipped from V and 9 bases from J, the junction kept 10 bases outside the gene matches. The CDR3 length is 14 residues. CDR3 region: CASSATGGQDGQYF. Written as DNA, the CDR3 is TGTGCCAGCAGCGCCACAGGGGGCCAGGACGGGCAGTACTTC.

Only a few counts were recorded for this clone. The chain links TRBV27 to TRBJ2-1; D possibly matches TRBD1 or TRBD2 (6 bases each). Trimming pared 7 bases from V and 1 base from J, leaving 14 bases between. CDR3 size: 15 residues. Germline V gene data show CDR1 as MNHEY and CDR2 as SMNVEV (reference sequence). Here the CDR3 DNA reads TGTGCCAGCATGGCGGGGACAAGGTCCTACAATGAGCAGTTCTTC. Its protein is CASMAGTRSYNEQFF.

The V and J genes are TRBV7-2 and TRBJ2-5; D call uncertain. Germline lookup yields CDR1 SGHTA and CDR2 FQGNSA. V dropped 3 bases and J dropped 5 bases, with 7 bases sitting between them. The CDR3 runs to 12 residues. CDR3 region: CASSLKGETQYF. CDR3 in DNA: TGTGCCAGCAGCTTGAAAGGGGAGACCCAGTACTTC.

CDR3 sequence reads: CAWSGDRYNQPQHF. DNA for the CDR3: TGTGCCTGGAGTGGGGACAGGTACAATCAGCCCCAGCATTTT. The chain has TRBV30 and TRBJ1-5, with TRBD1 identical over 8 bases. CDR3 length: 14 residues. Germline CDR1 is GTSNPN and CDR2 is SVGIG (reference sequence). With 1 base clipped from V and 3 bases from J, the junction kept 2 bases outside the gene matches.

V gene TRBV18 combines with J gene TRBJ2-5, with 10 bases lining up with TRBD1. Germline V gene data show CDR1 as KGHSH and CDR2 as LQKENI. CDR3 length: 14 amino acids. Unmatched junction bases numbered 6, after V lost 0 bases and J lost 11 bases. The CDR3 region is CASSPPGQGNRQYF. Here the CDR3 DNA reads TGTGCCAGCTCACCACCGGGACAGGGGAACCGGCAGTACTTC.

The V and J genes are TRBV11-2 and TRBJ1-4, with D possibly matching TRBD1 (5 bases). Trimming removed 0 bases at V and 3 bases at J, with 11 bases between. Germline assignment: CDR1 SGHAT and CDR2 FQNNGV. This CDR3 is built from 16 residues. This CDR3 is CASSLDGGRSNEKLFF. DNA for the CDR3: TGTGCCAGCAGCTTAGACGGGGGTCGCTCTAATGAAAAACTGTTTTTT.

The chain carries TRBV29-1 and TRBJ1-1, with D possibly TRBD1 on 5 matching bases. The CDR3 covers 13 residues. Germline values: CDR1 SQVTM, CDR2 ANQGSEA. V shed 8 bases and J shed 4 bases, with 17 bases lying between them. Here the CDR3 reads CSPQVLEGTEAFF. The CDR3 coding sequence is TGCAGCCCACAGGTATTGGAGGGCACTGAAGCTTTCTTT.

This sequence joins TRBV29-1 and TRBJ1-2; D may be TRBD1 (5 bases). Germline V CDR1 and CDR2: SQVTM, ANQGSEA. CDR3 length: 13 amino acids. V lost 0 bases and J lost 4, with 9 bases in between. CDR3 amino acids: CSVEDRDGYGYTF. The CDR3 DNA reads as TGCAGCGTTGAAGACCGGGACGGCTATGGCTACACCTTC.

This clone was recorded only once. The V gene is TRBV6-5, the J gene TRBJ1-1; no firm D call. Germline CDR1 is MNHEY and CDR2 is SVGAGI. The CDR3 spans 14 residues. The V gene lost 5 bases and the J gene lost 1 base, with 11 bases spanning the gap. CDR3: CASSPNPGNTEAFF. CDR3 sequence (DNA): TGTGCCAGCAGTCCAAACCCGGGGAACACTGAAGCTTTCTTT.

This clone was picked up a small number of times. The rearrangement uses TRBV5-1 and TRBJ2-2, with a weak D call TRBD2 (5 bases). The V gene's germline CDR1 is SGHRS and CDR2 YFSETQ. Trimming left V 4 bases short and J 1 base short, with 17 bases between. This CDR3 region has 17 residues. CDR3 DNA sequence: TGCGCCAGCAGCCCCAGCGTGAGGGTGAAGAACACCGGGGAGCTGTTTTTT. Translation: CASSPSVRVKNTGELFF.

This clone was counted only a few times. The V gene is TRBV29-1, the J gene TRBJ1-2; 8 nucleotides line up with TRBD1. V shed 5 bases, J shed 8 bases, and the junction held 4 bases outside the gene matches. From germline, CDR1 is SQVTM and CDR2 ANQGSEA. The CDR3 extends over 11 amino acids. This CDR3 is CSVWTGSGYTF. Written as DNA, the CDR3 is TGCAGCGTTTGGACAGGGTCGGGCTACACCTTC.